One sample yielded the 27 T cell receptor beta chains listed below, sequenced in a study of blood T cells in healthy people across ages. A sample-barcoded 5' primer and a J-beta primer mix were used in a second PCR of roughly 7 to 12 cycles. TCRdb used MiXCR to reprocess the 5' RACE reads, holding one entry per CDR3 protein. The data contain 1.5 million or so distinct CDR3 sequences, around two fifths of them singletons. Input material: blood. The receptors were gathered from a woman aged 18-29 years in good health.

This clonotype was detected only a few times. J is TRBJ2-7 and V is TRBV18, with TRBD2 as a possible D gene (6 bases). The V and J ends lost 2 bases and 0 bases respectively, with 14 bases between them. There are 16 residues in the CDR3. From germline, CDR1 is KGHSH and CDR2 LQKENI. CDR3 region: CASSPGTFTSSYEQYF. CDR3 DNA: TGTGCCAGCTCACCAGGGACTTTTACCAGCTCCTACGAGCAGTACTTC.

The V and J genes are TRBV20-1 and TRBJ2-6, with 7 nucleotides matching TRBD2. The J segment lost 0 bases and the V segment lost 4 bases, leaving 3 bases of the junction unmatched. The CDR3 length is 15 residues. CDR1 DFQATT and CDR2 SNEGSKA come from the germline V gene (reference sequence). The CDR3 sequence: CSAIGGSSGANVLTF. CDR3 in DNA: TGCAGTGCTATCGGGGGGAGCTCTGGGGCCAACGTCCTGACTTTC.

This CDR3 is CASSEALIQYSYEQYF. The CDR3 DNA follows: TGTGCCAGCAGTGAAGCGCTTATACAGTACTCCTACGAGCAGTACTTC. The rearrangement joins TRBV2 to TRBJ2-7; D ambiguous. The CDR3 is 16 residues long. CDR1 SNHLY and CDR2 FYNNEI come from the germline V gene. V was clipped by 0 bases and J by 0 bases, with 12 bases between them.

V usage is TRBV4-1 and J usage is TRBJ1-2, with TRBD1 identical over 8 bases. J was trimmed by 2 bases and V by 0 bases; bases with no gene match: 14. Germline V gives CDR1 MGHRA, CDR2 YSYEKL. The CDR3 is 19 residues long. CDR3: CASSQDYKDRVFRNYGYTF. The CDR3, as DNA: TGCGCCAGCAGCCAAGATTATAAGGACAGGGTTTTTCGGAACTATGGCTACACCTTC.

J is TRBJ1-1 and V is TRBV5-1, with D possibly matching TRBD1 (6 bases). The CDR3 extends over 15 amino acids. V lost 3 bases and J 1 base, leaving 13 bases between the germline ends. Germline values: CDR1 SGHRS, CDR2 YFSETQ. The CDR3 is CASSSAGVTNTEAFF. The CDR3 DNA sequence: TGCGCCAGCAGCTCAGCAGGGGTCACGAACACTGAAGCTTTCTTT.

The V call is TRBV6-6, the J call TRBJ1-1, with D tentatively TRBD1 (6 bases). Germline V gives CDR1 MNHNY, CDR2 SVGAGI (reference sequence). Trimming removed 6 bases from V and 11 bases from J, with 13 bases in between. The CDR3 is 11 amino acids. CDR3 region: CASSFTGHAFF. In DNA form, the CDR3 reads TGTGCCAGCAGCTTCACGGGACACGCTTTCTTT.

The chain links TRBV27 to TRBJ1-6; 7 bases fit TRBD1. The CDR3 has 20 amino acids. Germline trimming cut 1 base from V and 0 bases from J; bases unmatched to any gene: 12. Looked up from germline, CDR1 is MNHEY and CDR2 is SMNVEV (reference sequence). The CDR3 loop is CASSLWGEGAMGSYNSPLHF. The CDR3 DNA reads TGTGCCAGCAGTTTATGGGGCGAGGGGGCGATGGGCTCCTATAATTCACCCCTCCACTTT.

This chain joins TRBV9 and TRBJ2-1, with TRBD2 as a possible D gene (6 bases). Germline V CDR1 and CDR2: SGDLS, YYNGEE. Trimming took 0 bases from V and 10 from J, leaving 14 bases between them. The CDR3 has 14 residues. The CDR3 spells CASSVGGVSYEQFF. In DNA, the CDR3 is TGTGCCAGCAGCGTAGGCGGGGTGTCCTACGAGCAGTTCTTC.

This clonotype was seen many times. The rearrangement links TRBV29-1 to TRBJ2-1; TRBD1 aligns across 8 bases. V trimming: 6 bases; J trimming: 8 bases; junction bases outside the gene matches: 12. In germline, CDR1 is SQVTM, CDR2 ANQGSEA. This CDR3 contains 14 residues. The CDR3 here is CSVDDRGIYYEQFF. The DNA for the CDR3 is TGCAGCGTCGACGACAGGGGCATATACTATGAGCAGTTCTTC.

The chain couples TRBV12-3 or TRBV12-4 to TRBJ1-1, with D perhaps TRBD1 (5 bases). The length of the CDR3 is 14 residues. V lost 5 bases and J lost 2, with 12 bases in between. CDR3: CASSPVQGNTEAFF. The CDR3 bases are TGTGCCAGCAGTCCCGTCCAGGGAAACACTGAAGCTTTCTTT.

The chain employs TRBV12-3 or TRBV12-4 and TRBJ2-2, with a possible D match to TRBD2 (7 bases). V lost 10 bases and J lost 4, with 13 bases in between. The CDR3 consists of 13 residues. The CDR3 is CATGRGPTGELFF. The CDR3 nucleotides read TGTGCCACCGGGCGGGGGCCCACCGGGGAGCTGTTTTTT.

The table lists this clonotype with a few counts. The chain has TRBV7-2 and TRBJ2-1; D possibly corresponds to TRBD2 (6 bases). V dropped 4 bases and J dropped 1 base, with 11 bases sitting between them. Germline loops: CDR1 SGHTA, CDR2 FQGNSA. This CDR3 is 15 amino acids long. The CDR3 reads CASSSASASYNEQFF. CDR3 nucleotide sequence: TGTGCCAGCAGCTCCGCTAGCGCGTCCTACAATGAGCAGTTCTTC.

In this sample, this clonotype turned up a few times. The chain carries TRBV20-1 and TRBJ2-5; 12 positions match TRBD2. The CDR3 extends over 15 amino acids. Germline CDR1 DFQATT, CDR2 SNEGSKA (reference sequence). Germline trimming cut 6 bases from V and 4 bases from J; bases unmatched to any gene: 9. The chain's CDR3 is CSALILAGGGETQYF. In DNA form, the CDR3 reads TGCAGTGCCCTAATACTAGCGGGAGGTGGAGAGACCCAGTACTTC.

The rearrangement links TRBV20-1 to TRBJ2-1, with D tentatively TRBD1 (5 bases). Germline lookup yields CDR1 DFQATT and CDR2 SNEGSKA (reference sequence). The CDR3 has 11 amino acids. V dropped 8 bases and J dropped 4 bases, with 9 bases sitting between them. This CDR3 is CSRQPYNEQFF. CDR3 coding DNA: TGCAGTAGACAGCCTTACAATGAGCAGTTCTTC.

The CDR3 region has the DNA TGTGCCAGCTCCGACCTTGGGGAGCCCTACGAGCAGTACTTC. This translates into CASSDLGEPYEQYF. The chain joins TRBV18 to TRBJ2-1; maybe TRBD2 (5 bases). The J call could be wrong; TRBJ2-7 is a better fit for the DNA end. Germline V CDR1 and CDR2: KGHSH, LQKENI. CDR3 length: 14 residues.

This clonotype was seen ten or more times. CDR3 coding DNA: TGTGCCAGCAGTATCGGCGGAACTTACGAGCAGTACTTC. This sequence encodes CASSIGGTYEQYF. V usage is TRBV2 and J usage is TRBJ2-7; D unresolved. V gave up 5 bases and J gave up 4 bases, with 12 bases separating them. CDR3 length: 13 residues. Per germline, CDR1 SNHLY and CDR2 FYNNEI.

This clonotype has more than one count but fewer than ten. The V call is TRBV7-8, the J call TRBJ2-3; 7 bases align to TRBD2. Germline V gene lookup returns CDR1 SGHVS and CDR2 FQNEAQ. Trimming cost V 1 base and J 3 bases; bases outside gene matches: 13. CDR3 size: 18 residues. In DNA form, the CDR3 reads TGTGCCAGCAGCTTAGGTCGGGTTTGGCGGGAGAGGACAGATACGCAGTATTTT. This codes for CASSLGRVWRERTDTQYF.

The chain combines TRBV7-2 with TRBJ2-7; 10 positions agree with TRBD1. This CDR3 is built from 15 residues. CDR1 and CDR2 (germline): SGHTA, FQGNSA. V shed 4 bases and J 7 bases; nucleotides not matched to a gene: 10. CDR3 DNA: TGTGCCAGCAGCTCGACAGGGGGCGGGTACAATGAGCAGTACTTC. It specifies CASSSTGGGYNEQYF.

The chain uses TRBV7-2 and TRBJ2-7; 9 positions match TRBD1. J gave up 5 bases and V 3 bases, and 14 bases lay outside the gene matches. Germline values: CDR1 SGHTA, CDR2 FQGNSA. The CDR3 has 17 amino acids. CDR3 DNA: TGTGCCAGCAGCTTCCCCTTGACAGGGGGTAATACGCACGAGCAGTACTTC. Translation gives CASSFPLTGGNTHEQYF.

CDR3 amino acids: CAIGTGNNEQYF. The CDR3 nucleotides read TGTGCCATTGGGACAGGGAATAACGAGCAGTACTTC. This chain connects TRBV10-3 to TRBJ2-4; 9 positions match TRBD1. The last part of the DNA fits TRBJ2-7 better; the J call may be wrong. Germline lookup yields CDR1 ENHRY and CDR2 SYGVKD. The CDR3 has 12 amino acids.

This clonotype occurred a few times. The genes are TRBV6-2 or TRBV6-3 and TRBJ1-6; D is possibly TRBD1 (6 bases). This CDR3 has 11 residues. Germline V CDR1 and CDR2: MNHEY, SVGEGT. As DNA, the CDR3 is TGTGCTGCGGGACAACATTCACCCCTCCACTTT. Translated, it gives CAAGQHSPLHF.

CDR3 sequence reads: CASSLAASSLGEQFF. DNA for the CDR3: TGTGCCAGCAGTTTGGCGGCTTCATCTCTGGGGGAGCAGTTCTTC. This chain joins TRBV12-3 or TRBV12-4 and TRBJ2-1; D remains unclear. The CDR3 length is 15 residues. Deletions cut 3 bases from V and 10 bases from J, with 19 bases between.

The J gene is TRBJ2-3, the V gene TRBV13; 11 bases map to TRBD2. CDR1 is PRHDT and CDR2 is FYEKMQ in the germline V gene (reference sequence). The CDR3 extends over 16 amino acids. The J segment lost 5 bases and the V segment lost 4 bases, leaving 8 bases of the junction unmatched. The CDR3 DNA follows: TGTGCCAGCAGCTCCGAGACTAGCGGGATTCTAGATACGCAGTATTTT. Protein product: CASSSETSGILDTQYF.

This clonotype was detected only a few times. The rearrangement links TRBV12-3 or TRBV12-4 to TRBJ2-7, with a possible D match to TRBD1 (5 bases). The CDR3 loop spans 14 amino acids. V shed 3 bases and J shed 4 bases, with 13 bases lying between them. The CDR3 region is CASSFRGVGYEQYF. In DNA, the CDR3 is TGTGCCAGCAGTTTTAGGGGCGTCGGGTACGAGCAGTACTTC.

The gene calls are TRBV7-9 and TRBJ2-1, with D tentatively TRBD2 (6 bases). With 5 bases removed from V and 8 bases from J, the gap between germline ends came to 13 bases. This CDR3 is 13 amino acids long. In germline, CDR1 is SEHNR, CDR2 FQNEAQ (reference sequence). The CDR3 reads CASSLAGYHEQFF. The DNA of the CDR3 is TGTGCCAGCAGCCTCGCGGGGTACCATGAGCAGTTCTTC.

The chain joins TRBV2 to TRBJ2-1; 10 positions match TRBD2. The CDR3 is 13 amino acids. CDR1 is SNHLY, CDR2 FYNNEI, per germline. V lost 11 bases to trimming and J lost 4 bases; unmatched junction nucleotides: 5. For the CDR3, the DNA is TGTGCCTCGGGACTAGCGAGGTACAATGAGCAGTTCTTC. Translated: CASGLARYNEQFF. Full variable domain (missing parts from reference TRBV2 and TRBJ2-1): EPEVTQTPSHQVTQMGQEVILRCVPISNHLYFYWYRQILGQKVEFLVSFYNNEISEKSEIFDDQFSVERPDGSNFTLKIRSTKLEDSAMYFCASGLARYNEQFFGPGTRLTVL.

This clonotype was found a few times. The genes are TRBV20-1 and TRBJ2-1; TRBD2 matches at 7 bases. The germline V gene has CDR1 DFQATT and CDR2 SNEGSKA (reference sequence). There are 16 residues in the CDR3. The ends lost 5 bases at V and 4 bases at J; junction bases unmatched: 14. The CDR3 here is CSAPPPPAGSYNEQFF. For the CDR3, the DNA is TGCAGTGCTCCCCCACCCCCAGCGGGGTCGTACAATGAGCAGTTCTTC.